Each of the 15 T cell receptor beta chains below was sequenced from the same sample in a study of blood T cell repertoires in COVID-19. Some clones are missing from TCRdb's copy, which holds only in-frame ones; the method was immunoSEQ multiplex PCR. This repertoire shows about 370,000 clones, about 90% found once; its top ten account for 2.5% to 3.5%. Sequencing used peripheral blood. The receptors originated from a young woman with COVID-19, enrolled during active disease.

V and J are TRBV5-4 and TRBJ1-2, with 7 bases lining up with TRBD1. The CDR3 loop spans 14 amino acids. From germline, CDR1 is SGHNT and CDR2 YYREEE (reference sequence). V trimming: 0 bases; J trimming: 3 bases; junction bases outside the gene matches: 2. CDR3 in DNA: TGTGCCAGCAGCTTGGACGGGACAGACTATGGCTACACCTTC. Translation: CASSLDGTDYGYTF.

The rearrangement uses TRBV4-3 and TRBJ1-1, with 9 bases aligning to TRBD1. Germline V gene lookup returns CDR1 LGHNA and CDR2 YSLEER. The CDR3 spans 15 residues. J gave up 8 bases and V 1 base, and 8 bases lay outside the gene matches. The CDR3 DNA reads as TGCGCCAGCAGCCAAGGGTCTTATGACAGGGGGGAAGCTTTCTTT. Its translation: CASSQGSYDRGEAFF.

The DNA for the CDR3 is TGCGCCAGCAGCTTGGACAGGGCAGATAATTCACCCCTCCACTTT. This sequence encodes CASSLDRADNSPLHF. The rearrangement links TRBV5-1 to TRBJ1-6, with TRBD1 as a possible D gene (6 bases). The V gene lost 0 bases and the J gene lost 5 bases, with 9 bases spanning the gap. This CDR3 contains 15 residues. Germline V gene data show CDR1 as SGHRS and CDR2 as YFSETQ.

This chain joins TRBV27 and TRBJ1-4, with unresolved D. Germline CDR1 is MNHEY and CDR2 is SMNVEV (reference sequence). V gave up 8 bases and J gave up 7 bases, with 26 bases separating them. The CDR3 is 17 amino acids. The CDR3 spells CASAHRLRERGFEKLFF. DNA of the CDR3: TGTGCCAGCGCCCATAGGTTGAGGGAAAGAGGGTTTGAAAAACTGTTTTTT.

In its sample, this clone was seen once. This chain uses TRBV6-5 with TRBJ2-7, with 7 positions matching TRBD1. J lost 3 bases, V lost 0 bases, and 8 bases had no gene match. The CDR3 is 16 residues long. In germline, CDR1 is MNHEY, CDR2 SVGAGI. DNA for the CDR3: TGTGCCAGCAGTTACTCAGGGGGACAGAACAGCTACGAGCAGTACTTC. Amino acid sequence: CASSYSGGQNSYEQYF.

The rearrangement uses TRBV29-1 and TRBJ2-1, with D unresolved. From germline, CDR1 is SQVTM and CDR2 ANQGSEA. Deletions cut 7 bases from V and 0 bases from J, with 10 bases between. There are 13 residues in the CDR3. Here the CDR3 reads CSGAPSSYNEQFF. CDR3 bases: TGCAGCGGGGCCCCCAGCTCCTACAATGAGCAGTTCTTC.

This clone was observed a single time. The genes are TRBV10-1 and TRBJ2-7; a possible D gene is TRBD1 (5 bases). CDR1 is WNHNN, CDR2 SYGVQD, per germline (reference sequence). CDR3 size: 15 residues. V gave up 2 bases and J gave up 2 bases, with 13 bases separating them. Here the CDR3 DNA reads TGCGCCAGCAGTGAGAGAAGGGGCGCAGCCTACGAGCAGTACTTC. It specifies CASSERRGAAYEQYF.

The sample holds one count of this clone. The chain has TRBV6-2 or TRBV6-3 and TRBJ2-6; D remains unclear. The CDR3 length is 16 residues. Germline assignment: CDR1 MNHEY and CDR2 SVGEGT. V was trimmed by 2 bases and J by 0 bases, leaving 8 bases between them. CDR3 coding DNA: TGTGCCAGCAGTTACGAGGTCCGCTCTGGGGCCAACGTCCTGACTTTC. The encoded protein is CASSYEVRSGANVLTF.

The gene calls are TRBV11-2 and TRBJ2-7; D remains ambiguous. The germline CDR1 and CDR2 sequences are SGHAT and FQNNGV. The CDR3 contains 11 residues. V was clipped by 3 bases and J by 7 bases, with 7 bases between them. In DNA form, the CDR3 reads TGTGCCAGCAGCTTCCAGGCGGAGCAGTACTTC. Translation: CASSFQAEQYF.

The chain combines TRBV29-1 with TRBJ2-1; 9 bases are a match to TRBD2. In germline, CDR1 is SQVTM, CDR2 ANQGSEA. V lost 6 bases and J lost 0; bases outside the gene matches: 6. This CDR3 is 15 amino acids long. CDR3: CSVEPGLASYNEQFF. DNA for the CDR3: TGCAGCGTCGAACCGGGACTAGCCTCCTACAATGAGCAGTTCTTC.

The V gene is TRBV19, the J gene TRBJ2-2; the match to TRBD2 covers 11 bases. The CDR3 is 15 residues long. V lost 10 bases to trimming and J lost 0 bases; unmatched junction nucleotides: 4. Germline V gene data show CDR1 as LNHDA and CDR2 as SQIVND (reference sequence). Written as DNA, the CDR3 is TGTGCCACCCTAGCGGGGGGCCCGAACACCGGGGAGCTGTTTTTT. Translation: CATLAGGPNTGELFF.

This clone was picked up one time. The chain employs TRBV19 and TRBJ1-5; the D gene is possibly TRBD1 (6 bases). This CDR3 contains 18 residues. Germline V gene data show CDR1 as LNHDA and CDR2 as SQIVND (reference sequence). Deletions cut 2 bases from V and 6 bases from J, with 23 bases between. CDR3 bases: TGTGCCAGTAGTATATTCGGTGGGGGCCGAGAGTCAGGTCAGCCCCAGCATTTT. Its protein product is CASSIFGGGRESGQPQHF.

The chain uses TRBV5-6 and TRBJ1-2, with a possible D match to TRBD1 (5 bases). CDR1 and CDR2 from the germline V gene are SGHDT and YYEEEE. The CDR3 spans 14 residues. The V gene lost 1 base and the J gene lost 1 base, with 8 bases spanning the gap. The chain's CDR3 is CASSLRGHNYGYTF. The DNA of the CDR3 is TGTGCCAGCAGCTTGCGAGGACATAACTATGGCTACACCTTC. Drawing the rest from reference TRBV5-6 and TRBJ1-2, the complete variable domain is DAGVTQSPTHLIKTRGQQVTLRCSPKSGHDTVSWYQQALGQGPQFIFQYYEEEERQRGNFPDRFSGHQFPNYSSELNVNALLLGDSALYLCASSLRGHNYGYTFGSGTRLTVV.

V is TRBV7-9 and J is TRBJ1-3, with TRBD1 as a possible D gene (5 bases). The CDR3 is 14 amino acids. Germline-derived CDR1 and CDR2 are SEHNR and FQNEAQ (reference sequence). V lost 3 bases, J lost 4 bases, and 10 bases lay in between. The CDR3: CASSFGGTGNTIYF. The CDR3 DNA is TGTGCCAGCAGCTTTGGGGGGACCGGAAACACCATATATTTT.

The chain couples TRBV5-3 to TRBJ2-7; TRBD1 aligns across 10 bases. TRBV5-3 is classed as an ORF, of uncertain function. The J segment lost 0 bases and the V segment lost 4 bases, leaving 13 bases of the junction unmatched. CDR3 length: 18 residues. The CDR3 region is CARSTPHPGQGTSYEQYV. CDR3 DNA: TGTGCCAGAAGCACACCCCATCCGGGACAGGGGACCTCCTACGAGCAGTACGTC.